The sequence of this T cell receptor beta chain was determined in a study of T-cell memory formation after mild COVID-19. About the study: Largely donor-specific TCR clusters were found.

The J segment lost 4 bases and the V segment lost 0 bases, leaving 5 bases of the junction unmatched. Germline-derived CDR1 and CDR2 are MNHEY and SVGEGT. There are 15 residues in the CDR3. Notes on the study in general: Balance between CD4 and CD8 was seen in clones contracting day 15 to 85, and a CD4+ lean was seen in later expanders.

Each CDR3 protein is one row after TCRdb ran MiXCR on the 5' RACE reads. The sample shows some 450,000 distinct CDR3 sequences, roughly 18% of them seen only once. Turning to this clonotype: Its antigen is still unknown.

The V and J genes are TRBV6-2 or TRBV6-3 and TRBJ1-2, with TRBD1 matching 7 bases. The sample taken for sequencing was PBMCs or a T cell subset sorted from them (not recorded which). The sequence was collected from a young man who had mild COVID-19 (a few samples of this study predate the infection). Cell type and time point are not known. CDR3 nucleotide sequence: TGTGCCAGCAGTTACTCCGGGACAGCTCCCTATGGCTACACCTTC. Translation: CASSYSGTAPYGYTF.